This TCR beta chain emerged from a study of T-cell memory formation after mild COVID-19. Study-level results: Clones that contracted clustered mainly in CM and EM if CD4+ and in EMRA if CD8+.

Germline assignment: CDR1 SGHVS and CDR2 FQNEAQ. This CDR3 region has 15 residues. The V gene end was trimmed by 2 bases and the J gene end by 5 bases; junction bases not matched to a gene: 5. On this clonotype: The target antigen is unknown.

Constant-segment primers and 5'RACE yielded cDNA libraries for TCR alpha and TCR beta, each carrying sample barcodes and UMIs. MiXCR, applied by TCRdb to the 5' RACE reads, yields one record per CDR3 protein. The table records under 650,000 distinct CDR3 sequences, about 20% of them present only once. The TCR was taken from an adult woman who had mild COVID-19 (a few samples of this study predate the infection). Cell type and time point are not known. Sequencing was performed on PBMCs or a T cell subset sorted from them (not recorded which). This chain links TRBV7-8 with TRBJ2-1, with 8 bases that match TRBD2. CDR3 nucleotide sequence: TGTGCCAGCAGCTTAATGGCGGGAGGTCACAATGAGCAGTTCTTC. Translating gives CASSLMAGGHNEQFF.